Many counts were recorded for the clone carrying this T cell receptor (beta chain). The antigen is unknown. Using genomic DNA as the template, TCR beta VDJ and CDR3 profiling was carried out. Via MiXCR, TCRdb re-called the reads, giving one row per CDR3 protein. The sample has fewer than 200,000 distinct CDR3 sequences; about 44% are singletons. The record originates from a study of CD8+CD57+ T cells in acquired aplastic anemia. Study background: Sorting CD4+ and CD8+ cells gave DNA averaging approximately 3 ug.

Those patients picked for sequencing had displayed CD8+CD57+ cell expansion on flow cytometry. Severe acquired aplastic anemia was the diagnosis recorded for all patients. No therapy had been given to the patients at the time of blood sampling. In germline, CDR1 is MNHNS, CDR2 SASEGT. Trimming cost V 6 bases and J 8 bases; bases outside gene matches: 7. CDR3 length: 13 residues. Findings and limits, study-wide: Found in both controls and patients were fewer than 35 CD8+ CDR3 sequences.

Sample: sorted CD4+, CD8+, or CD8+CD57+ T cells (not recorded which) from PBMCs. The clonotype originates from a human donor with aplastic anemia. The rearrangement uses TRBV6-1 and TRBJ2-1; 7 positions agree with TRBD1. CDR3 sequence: CASSPKGTDEQFF. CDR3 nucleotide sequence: TGTGCCAGCAGCCCAAAAGGGACAGATGAGCAGTTCTTC.